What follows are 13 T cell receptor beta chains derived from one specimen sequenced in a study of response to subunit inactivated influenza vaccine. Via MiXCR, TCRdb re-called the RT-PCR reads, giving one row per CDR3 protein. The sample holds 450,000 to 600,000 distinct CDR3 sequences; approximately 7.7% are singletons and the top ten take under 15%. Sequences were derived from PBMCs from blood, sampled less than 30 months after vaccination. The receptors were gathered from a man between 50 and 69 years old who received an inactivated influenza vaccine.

The CDR3 sequence: CASSYRRDQPQHF. DNA for the CDR3: TGTGCCAGTAGTTATCGCAGAGATCAGCCCCAGCATTTT. The genes are TRBV19 and TRBJ1-5; D ambiguous. The CDR3 sequence is 13 residues long. Germline V gene data show CDR1 as LNHDA and CDR2 as SQIVND (reference sequence). V was pared by 5 bases and J by 5 bases, with 10 bases between.

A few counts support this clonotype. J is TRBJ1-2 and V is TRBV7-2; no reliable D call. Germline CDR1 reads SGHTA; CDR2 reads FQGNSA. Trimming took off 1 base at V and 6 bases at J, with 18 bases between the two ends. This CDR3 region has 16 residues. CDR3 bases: TGTGCCAGCAGCTTAGATCCAGGAGCCTTTATGAATGGCTACACCTTC. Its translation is CASSLDPGAFMNGYTF.

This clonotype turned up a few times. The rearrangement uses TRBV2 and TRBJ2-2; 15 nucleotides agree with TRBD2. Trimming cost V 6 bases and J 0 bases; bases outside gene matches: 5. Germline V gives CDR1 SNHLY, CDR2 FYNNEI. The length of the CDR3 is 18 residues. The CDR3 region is CASRTGLAGGTNTGELFF. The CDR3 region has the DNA TGTGCCAGCAGGACGGGACTAGCGGGGGGAACGAACACCGGGGAGCTGTTTTTT.

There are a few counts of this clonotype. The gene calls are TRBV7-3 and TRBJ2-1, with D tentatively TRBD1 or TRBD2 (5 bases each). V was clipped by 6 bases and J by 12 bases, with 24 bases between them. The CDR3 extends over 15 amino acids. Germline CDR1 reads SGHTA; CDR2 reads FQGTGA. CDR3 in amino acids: CASRSRRDPASGQFF. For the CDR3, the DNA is TGTGCCAGCAGGTCCAGAAGGGACCCCGCGAGCGGGCAGTTCTTC.

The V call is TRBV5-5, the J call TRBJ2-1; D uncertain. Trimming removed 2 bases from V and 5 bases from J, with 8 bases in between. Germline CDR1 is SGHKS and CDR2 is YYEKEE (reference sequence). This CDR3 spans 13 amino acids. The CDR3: CASSFLPNNEQFF. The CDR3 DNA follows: TGTGCCAGCAGCTTTCTCCCTAACAATGAGCAGTTCTTC. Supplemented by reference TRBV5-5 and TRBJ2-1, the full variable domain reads DAGVTQSPTHLIKTRGQQVTLRCSPISGHKSVSWYQQVLGQGPQFIFQYYEKEERGRGNFPDRFSARQFPNYSSELNVNALLLGDSALYLCASSFLPNNEQFFGPGTRLTVL.

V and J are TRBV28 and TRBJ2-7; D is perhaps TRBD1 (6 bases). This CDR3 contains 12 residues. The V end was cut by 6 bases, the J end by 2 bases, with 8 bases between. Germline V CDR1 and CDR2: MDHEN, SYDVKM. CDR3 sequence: CASRRDTYEQYF. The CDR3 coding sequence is TGTGCCAGCAGAAGGGACACCTACGAGCAGTACTTC. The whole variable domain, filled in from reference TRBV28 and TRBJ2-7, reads DVKVTQSSRYLVKRTGEKVFLECVQDMDHENMFWYRQDPGLGLRLIYFSYDVKMKEKGDIPEGYSVSREKKERFSLILESASTNQTSMYLCASRRDTYEQYFGPGTRLTVT.

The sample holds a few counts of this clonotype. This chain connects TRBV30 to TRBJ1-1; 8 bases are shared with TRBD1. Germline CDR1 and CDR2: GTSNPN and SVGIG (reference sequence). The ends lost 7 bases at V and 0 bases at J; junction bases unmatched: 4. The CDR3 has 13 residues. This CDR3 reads CAYHRGVNTEAFF. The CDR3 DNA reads TGTGCCTACCACAGGGGGGTGAACACTGAAGCTTTCTTT.

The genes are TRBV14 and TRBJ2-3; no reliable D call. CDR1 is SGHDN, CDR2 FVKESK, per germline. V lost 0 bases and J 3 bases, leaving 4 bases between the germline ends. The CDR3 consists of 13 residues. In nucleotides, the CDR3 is TGTGCCAGCAGCCAAGATTGGACAGATACGCAGTATTTT. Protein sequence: CASSQDWTDTQYF.

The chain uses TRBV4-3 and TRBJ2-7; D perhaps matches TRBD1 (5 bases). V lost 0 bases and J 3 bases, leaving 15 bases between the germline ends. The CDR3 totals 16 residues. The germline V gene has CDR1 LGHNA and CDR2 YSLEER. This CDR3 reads CASSQDSGQRGYEQYF. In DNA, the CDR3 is TGCGCCAGCAGCCAAGATTCCGGCCAAAGGGGCTACGAGCAGTACTTC.

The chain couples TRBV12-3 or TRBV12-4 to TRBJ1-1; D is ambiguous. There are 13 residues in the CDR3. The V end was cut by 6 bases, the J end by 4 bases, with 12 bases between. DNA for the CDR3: TGTGCCAGCAGCCAATGGACTGTCACTGAAGCTTTCTTT. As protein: CASSQWTVTEAFF.

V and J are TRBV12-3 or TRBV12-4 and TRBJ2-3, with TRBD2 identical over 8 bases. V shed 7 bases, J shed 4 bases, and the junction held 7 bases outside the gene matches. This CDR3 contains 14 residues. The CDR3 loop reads CASNRRGGADTQYF. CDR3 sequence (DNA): TGTGCCAGCAACCGACGGGGGGGGGCAGATACGCAGTATTTT.

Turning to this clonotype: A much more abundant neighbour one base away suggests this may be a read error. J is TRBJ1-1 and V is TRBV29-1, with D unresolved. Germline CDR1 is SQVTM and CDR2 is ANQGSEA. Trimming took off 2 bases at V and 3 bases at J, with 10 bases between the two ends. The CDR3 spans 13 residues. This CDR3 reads CSVERDKDTEAFF. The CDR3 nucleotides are TGCAGCGTTGAAAGGGATAAGGACACTGAAGCTTTCTTT.

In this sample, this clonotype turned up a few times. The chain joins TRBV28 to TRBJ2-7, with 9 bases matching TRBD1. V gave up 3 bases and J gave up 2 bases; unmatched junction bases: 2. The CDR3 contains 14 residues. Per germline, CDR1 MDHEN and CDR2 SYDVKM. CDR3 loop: CASSFGDRAYEQYF. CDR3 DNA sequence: TGTGCCAGCAGTTTCGGGGACAGGGCCTACGAGCAGTACTTC.